One sample yielded the 27 T cell receptor beta chains listed below, sequenced in a study of blood T cells in healthy people across ages. Next came a second PCR, run for about 6 to 11 cycles, which used a sample-barcoded 5' primer along with a J-beta primer mix. TCRdb re-analysed the 5' RACE reads in MiXCR, keeping a single row per CDR3 protein. Of approximately 600,000 distinct CDR3 sequences listed, 58% are singletons. Sequencing input: blood. These receptors were obtained from a man aged 55 to 70 in good health.

The rearrangement links TRBV20-1 to TRBJ1-2; D possibly corresponds to TRBD1 (5 bases). The germline V gene encodes CDR1 DFQATT and CDR2 SNEGSKA (reference sequence). Trimming took off 5 bases at V and 5 bases at J, with 18 bases between the two ends. This CDR3 is built from 14 residues. CDR3 sequence: CSAQSSGGVYGYTF. The CDR3 bases are TGCAGTGCTCAATCGTCGGGGGGGGTATATGGCTACACCTTC.

The chain employs TRBV28 and TRBJ2-7, with TRBD1 matching 9 bases. CDR3 length: 15 residues. Germline CDR1 and CDR2: MDHEN and SYDVKM. V trimming: 9 bases; J trimming: 3 bases; junction bases outside the gene matches: 12. This CDR3 is CASSTAGQGGYEQYF. CDR3 DNA: TGTGCCAGTTCTACCGCGGGACAGGGCGGCTACGAGCAGTACTTC.

The chain has TRBV20-1 and TRBJ1-6; the match to TRBD1 covers 7 bases. With V trimmed by 1 base and J by 3 bases, 6 bases remained unmatched. This CDR3 spans 16 amino acids. Germline values: CDR1 DFQATT, CDR2 SNEGSKA (reference sequence). CDR3 DNA: TGCAGTGCTAGAGCCTACAGGGGTCTCTATAATTCACCCCTCCACTTT. It encodes CSARAYRGLYNSPLHF.

V is TRBV6-2 or TRBV6-3 and J is TRBJ2-3; D gene unclear. V shed 7 bases and J shed 5 bases, with 10 bases lying between them. CDR3 length equals 12 residues. The V gene's germline CDR1 is MNHEY and CDR2 SVGEGT. The CDR3 coding sequence is TGTGCCAGCATCCAACCCGGAGATACGCAGTATTTT. Its protein is CASIQPGDTQYF.

The chain has TRBV6-5 and TRBJ2-5; D could derive from TRBD1 or TRBD2 (5 bases each). Germline assignment: CDR1 MNHEY and CDR2 SVGAGI. This CDR3 comprises 13 residues. With 4 bases removed from V and 2 bases from J, the gap between germline ends came to 8 bases. The CDR3 loop is CASSWDPQETQYF. CDR3 DNA sequence: TGTGCCAGCAGTTGGGACCCACAAGAGACCCAGTACTTC.

DNA of the CDR3: TGTGCCAGCAGTTCCCGACTAGCCGGGGGGCAGTATTTT. Amino acid sequence: CASSSRLAGGQYF. The genes are TRBV12-3 or TRBV12-4 and TRBJ2-3, with 7 bases fitting TRBD2. Trimming took 4 bases from V and 11 from J; bases not matched to a gene: 9. The CDR3 loop spans 13 amino acids.

This chain links TRBV6-5 with TRBJ1-4, with D tentatively TRBD1 (5 bases). Deletions cut 4 bases from V and 5 bases from J, with 17 bases between. CDR1 and CDR2 from the germline V gene are MNHEY and SVGAGI. The CDR3 covers 16 residues. CDR3 DNA sequence: TGTGCCAGCAGTTCCTCCGCGCGGGGGGGGAATGAAAAACTGTTTTTT. Its protein is CASSSSARGGNEKLFF.

The J gene is TRBJ2-1, the V gene TRBV5-1, with 8 bases lining up with TRBD2. Unmatched junction bases numbered 5, after V lost 0 bases and J lost 6 bases. Germline CDR1 reads SGHRS; CDR2 reads YFSETQ. CDR3 length: 15 residues. The CDR3 spells CASSLAGLGSNEQFF. The CDR3, as DNA: TGCGCCAGCAGCTTGGCGGGACTAGGTTCCAATGAGCAGTTCTTC.

V gene TRBV12-3 or TRBV12-4 combines with J gene TRBJ2-5, with D maybe TRBD2 (6 bases). This CDR3 has 15 residues. V dropped 3 bases and J dropped 5 bases, with 16 bases sitting between them. The CDR3 loop reads CASSFTGLSRETQYF. The CDR3 DNA is TGTGCCAGCAGTTTCACGGGACTCTCGAGGGAGACCCAGTACTTC.

This clonotype was seen a single time. The V gene is TRBV10-3, the J gene TRBJ2-1, with TRBD2 identical over 10 bases. The CDR3 extends over 20 amino acids. Germline lookup yields CDR1 ENHRY and CDR2 SYGVKD. The junction had 14 bases not matched to a gene; V was cut back by 3 bases and J by 0 bases. CDR3 sequence: CAISDRPGSGGSSSYNEQFF. CDR3 bases: TGTGCCATCAGTGATCGGCCCGGTAGCGGGGGGTCAAGCTCCTACAATGAGCAGTTCTTC.

The rearrangement uses TRBV4-1 and TRBJ2-5, with D unresolved. Germline CDR1 MGHRA, CDR2 YSYEKL. V was clipped by 2 bases and J by 1 base, with 11 bases between them. The CDR3 is 15 amino acids. The CDR3 nucleotides read TGCGCCAGCAGCCAACTGGGCCCTATCCAAGAGACCCAGTACTTC. Translating gives CASSQLGPIQETQYF.

The chain combines TRBV7-2 with TRBJ2-1; TRBD2 agrees at 10 bases. CDR3 length: 15 residues. The trim removed 6 bases at V and 6 bases at J, leaving 8 bases unmatched. Germline V gene sequence: CDR1 SGHTA, CDR2 FQGNSA. CDR3 in amino acids: CASRLSGGAANEQFF. In DNA form, the CDR3 reads TGTGCCAGCAGGTTAAGCGGGGGGGCCGCCAATGAGCAGTTCTTC.

The chain recombines TRBV4-2 with TRBJ1-6; tentative D call: TRBD1 (5 bases). This CDR3 is built from 15 residues. V was cut by 3 bases and J by 7 bases, with 13 bases left in between. Germline loops: CDR1 LGHNA, CDR2 YNFKEQ. CDR3 sequence: CASSHFRDENSPLHF. The CDR3 DNA reads TGTGCCAGCAGCCATTTCCGGGACGAAAATTCACCCCTCCACTTT.

The rearrangement links TRBV29-1 to TRBJ2-5, with D perhaps TRBD1 or TRBD2 (5 bases each). The V gene lost 7 bases and the J gene lost 0 bases, with 9 bases spanning the gap. This CDR3 comprises 12 residues. In germline, CDR1 is SQVTM, CDR2 ANQGSEA. CDR3 bases: TGCAGCGCGGGACGGTACCAAGAGACCCAGTACTTC. This codes for CSAGRYQETQYF.

This clonotype was observed a handful of times. The chain couples TRBV5-1 to TRBJ1-1; TRBD1 is a possible D gene (6 bases). CDR1 SGHRS and CDR2 YFSETQ come from the germline V gene. Trimming removed 0 bases from V and 8 bases from J, with 11 bases in between. The CDR3 loop spans 13 amino acids. DNA for the CDR3: TGCGCCAGCAGCTTGGAGGTTCAGGGGGAAGCTTTCTTT. It encodes CASSLEVQGEAFF.

This clonotype was seen repeatedly, ten times or more. The chain has TRBV4-2 and TRBJ2-1; weak D call: TRBD2 (6 bases). Germline V gene lookup returns CDR1 LGHNA and CDR2 YNFKEQ. The CDR3 loop spans 16 amino acids. The V end was cut by 0 bases, the J end by 4 bases, with 13 bases between. The DNA for the CDR3 is TGTGCCAGCAGCCAAGATGGAGGGTCCGGGTACAATGAGCAGTTCTTC. Protein sequence: CASSQDGGSGYNEQFF.

The chain recombines TRBV10-3 with TRBJ1-6, with a weak D call TRBD1 (6 bases). Trimming pared 6 bases from V and 9 bases from J, leaving 27 bases between. Germline CDR1 and CDR2: ENHRY and SYGVKD. CDR3 length equals 18 residues. Here the CDR3 reads CAISEGRGRQGRTSPLHF. The CDR3 bases are TGTGCCATCAGCGAGGGGCGTGGACGGCAGGGGAGGACTTCACCCCTCCACTTT.

In its sample, this clonotype was seen a few times. J is TRBJ1-2 and V is TRBV29-1, with 8 bases aligning to TRBD1. The J segment lost 5 bases and the V segment lost 2 bases, leaving 7 bases of the junction unmatched. This CDR3 is built from 14 residues. Germline assignment: CDR1 SQVTM and CDR2 ANQGSEA. CDR3 coding DNA: TGCAGCGTTGAAAGGACAGGGAGGAAGTATGGCTACACCTTC. It yields the protein CSVERTGRKYGYTF.

The V call is TRBV5-1, the J call TRBJ2-5; 9 positions agree with TRBD2. CDR3 length: 15 residues. Germline V CDR1 and CDR2: SGHRS, YFSETQ. The J segment lost 0 bases and the V segment lost 2 bases, leaving 2 bases of the junction unmatched. CDR3 region: CASSFTSGYQETQYF. Written as DNA, the CDR3 is TGCGCCAGCAGCTTTACTAGCGGGTACCAAGAGACCCAGTACTTC.

This rearrangement joins TRBV9 to TRBJ1-1, with D possibly TRBD1 on 6 matching bases. The CDR3 is 16 residues long. V was clipped by 2 bases and J by 1 base, with 15 bases between them. The germline V gene encodes CDR1 SGDLS and CDR2 YYNGEE. The CDR3 region has the DNA TGTGCCAGCAGCGTTTTTCAGGGGCGATCGAACACTGAAGCTTTCTTT. Protein sequence: CASSVFQGRSNTEAFF.

CDR3: CSASRSMGSYEQYF. The CDR3 DNA reads as TGCAGTGCTAGCCGGTCCATGGGCTCCTACGAGCAGTACTTC. V usage is TRBV20-1 and J usage is TRBJ2-7; no clear D gene. V gave up 3 bases and J gave up 0 bases, with 12 bases separating them. Per the germline V gene, CDR1 is DFQATT and CDR2 is SNEGSKA (reference sequence). The CDR3 covers 14 residues.

This clonotype was seen a handful of times. The junction and the germline gene differ at one end; a read error may be behind it. V usage is TRBV12-3 or TRBV12-4 and J usage is TRBJ1-2, with TRBD1 matching 8 bases. CDR3 length equals 15 residues. CDR3 protein: CASSQGQVHNYGYTF. The CDR3 DNA is TGTGCTAGCAGCCAGGGACAGGTACATAACTATGGCTACACCTTC.

This clonotype was recorded a few times. The V and J genes are TRBV20-1 and TRBJ2-5; possibly TRBD2 for D (6 bases). Trimming stripped 6 bases from V and 5 bases from J, with 13 bases between. Germline V gene sequence: CDR1 DFQATT, CDR2 SNEGSKA (reference sequence). CDR3 size: 12 residues. The CDR3 region has the DNA TGCAGTGCCGAGCGGGCGGGGGAGACCCAGTACTTC. Translated: CSAERAGETQYF.

This chain uses TRBV2 with TRBJ2-1; 7 nucleotides align to TRBD1. The CDR3 has 16 residues. Germline CDR1 SNHLY, CDR2 FYNNEI. With 6 bases clipped from V and 4 bases from J, the junction kept 12 bases outside the gene matches. The CDR3 reads CASRKQGQSAYNEQFF. DNA for the CDR3: TGTGCCAGCAGAAAACAGGGGCAGTCGGCGTACAATGAGCAGTTCTTC.

This clonotype was seen only a few times. The chain employs TRBV6-1 and TRBJ2-7; 9 bases align to TRBD2. The CDR3 covers 14 residues. The junction had 3 bases not matched to a gene; V was cut back by 2 bases and J by 4 bases. Germline CDR1 and CDR2: MNHNS and SASEGT. The CDR3 protein is CASSELAGKYEQYF. CDR3 nucleotide sequence: TGTGCCAGCAGTGAACTAGCGGGGAAATACGAGCAGTACTTC.

This clonotype was seen ten or more times. The rearrangement joins TRBV10-3 to TRBJ2-7; D assignment may be TRBD1 or TRBD2 (6 bases each). CDR3 length: 16 amino acids. With 2 bases removed from V and 5 bases from J, the gap between germline ends came to 19 bases. Germline V gene lookup returns CDR1 ENHRY and CDR2 SYGVKD. CDR3 in amino acids: CAISEDRGGLADEQYF. The CDR3 DNA follows: TGTGCCATCAGTGAGGACCGAGGGGGGCTGGCGGACGAGCAGTACTTC.

To note about this clonotype: The junction does not match germline at one end; this may be a read error. The CDR3 protein is CASSARGTGHNEQFF. The DNA of the CDR3 is TGTGCCAGCAGCGCCAGAGGGACAGGTCACAATGAGCAGTTCTTT. The chain recombines TRBV9 with TRBJ2-1; 8 bases fit TRBD1. CDR1 SGDLS and CDR2 YYNGEE come from the germline V gene. The CDR3 totals 15 residues.